This T cell receptor beta chain was found in a study of blood T cell repertoires in COVID-19 (dated by TCRdb to 2018 to 2021). With regard to the full study: Samples from collaborators originated in the United States, Italy and Spain and spanned both the acute and convalescent phases of COVID-19. The repertoires were released in a freely available public database intended as a resource for research on the immune response to SARS-CoV-2. Where available, HLA class I and class II types were obtained from metadata supplied by the sample provider rather than from assay-based typing. Subjects who had been exposed to COVID-19, were actively infected with it, or had recovered from it provided the deeply sampled blood TCRbeta repertoires that made up the dataset. Samples were obtained from the ongoing ImmuneRACE study (first 160 participants) and from 1,254 subjects provided by 6 global collaborators. The prospective study material was composed of cDNA or gDNA derived from T cells, B-cell-depleted T cells, or PBMCs. The sample metadata nearly always contained a de-identified subject ID, COVID-19 status, age in years and sex. The investigation overall reported the following: The quantity of clinical and demographic metadata differed by source and by participant and was supplied without curation.

Turning to this clone: The target of this receptor is not known. No base quality values were provided; no much bigger clone lies one nucleotide off.

Participants in the prospective study were aged 18 to 89 years, lived in 20 to 30 United States geographic areas, and enrolled through a virtual design. Cohort assignment in the prospective study relied on participant-reported clinical history from a screening survey and a study questionnaire. ImmuneRACE Cohort 3 recovered participants were defined by two consecutive negative NP/OP PCR tests, healthcare professional clearance, or symptom resolution. In the prospective study, whole blood, serum and a nasopharyngeal or oropharyngeal swab were collected from each participant by mobile phlebotomists. Prospective study participants could optionally give additional blood draws and questionnaires over an approximately two-month period. Blood samples from the prospective study were shipped frozen or at room temperature prior to DNA extraction. The CDR3 holds 16 amino acids from the cysteine to the phenylalanine. Only the CDR3 DNA stays, 48 bases, in frame from base 1. Compared with germline, V lacks 5 bases and J lacks 5 bases; bases without a gene match: 13. The germline V gene provides CDR1 SGHTA and CDR2 FQGTGA.

TCRbeta CDR3 regions were amplified from genomic DNA using the immunoSEQ Assay, a bias-controlled multiplex PCR. For the original study's pipeline: Nucleated cell counts per sample were estimated from amplification of reference gene primers within the assay. To quantify the absolute abundance of each unique TCRbeta CDR3 rearrangement, sequence reads were collapsed and filtered. For each sample, productive Simpson clonality was calculated as the square root of Simpson's diversity index across productive rearrangements. TCRdb mirrors the immuneACCESS table, restricted to in-frame sequences. Some clones are absent from its copies; in checked studies, under half trace to an unresolved V gene, and the reason for the others is unknown. V and J calls and clone size are copied from that table; D and trimming were computed from the DNA. This sample has about 270,000 clones in its table, and about 85% of those were observed once. 3% of the sample is in the top ten clones.

The sample comprised PBMCs or T cells enriched from blood (not recorded which). This sequence originates from a woman between 45 and 65 years old who had recovered from COVID-19. The receptor chain draws on TRBV7-3 and TRBJ2-3; 7 bases in the middle match TRBD1. The CDR3 sequence is CASSRTGAGPGDTQYF. The nucleotide sequence is given as TGTGCCAGCAGCCGAACAGGGGCAGGGCCGGGAGATACGCAGTATTTT.